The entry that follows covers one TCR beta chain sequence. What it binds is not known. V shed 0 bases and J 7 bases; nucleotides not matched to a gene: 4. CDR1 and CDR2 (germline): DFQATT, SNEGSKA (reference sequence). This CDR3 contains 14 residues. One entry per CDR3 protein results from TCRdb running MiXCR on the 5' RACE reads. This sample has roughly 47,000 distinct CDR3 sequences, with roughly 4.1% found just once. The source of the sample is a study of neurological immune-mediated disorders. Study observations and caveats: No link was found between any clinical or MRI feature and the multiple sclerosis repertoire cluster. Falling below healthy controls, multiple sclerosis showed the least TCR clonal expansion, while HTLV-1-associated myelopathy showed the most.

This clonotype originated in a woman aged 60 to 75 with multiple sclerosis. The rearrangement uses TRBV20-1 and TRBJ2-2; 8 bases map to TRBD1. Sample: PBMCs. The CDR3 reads CSAREQGEFGELFF. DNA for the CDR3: TGCAGTGCTAGAGAACAGGGGGAGTTCGGGGAGCTGTTTTTT.